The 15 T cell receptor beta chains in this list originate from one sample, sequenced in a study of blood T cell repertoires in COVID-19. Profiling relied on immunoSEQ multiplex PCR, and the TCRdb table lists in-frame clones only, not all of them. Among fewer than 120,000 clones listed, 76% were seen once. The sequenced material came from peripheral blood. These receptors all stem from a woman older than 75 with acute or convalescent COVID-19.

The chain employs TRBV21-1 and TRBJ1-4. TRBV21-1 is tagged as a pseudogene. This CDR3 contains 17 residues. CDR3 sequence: CASSKKWRGSHYEKLFF. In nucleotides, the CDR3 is TGTGCCAGCAGCAAAAAGTGGCGAGGCAGCCATTATGAAAAACTGTTTTTT.

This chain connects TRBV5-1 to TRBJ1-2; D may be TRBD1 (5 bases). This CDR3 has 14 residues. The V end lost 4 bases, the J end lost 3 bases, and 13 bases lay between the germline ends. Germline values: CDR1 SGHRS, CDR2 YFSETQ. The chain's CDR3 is CASSTEGRDYGYTF. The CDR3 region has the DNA TGCGCCAGCAGCACGGAGGGACGAGACTATGGCTACACCTTC.

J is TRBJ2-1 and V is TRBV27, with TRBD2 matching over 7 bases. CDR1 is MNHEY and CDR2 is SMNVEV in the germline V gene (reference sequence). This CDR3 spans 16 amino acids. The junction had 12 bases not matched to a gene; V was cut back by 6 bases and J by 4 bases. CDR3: CASSIRAGVFYNEQFF. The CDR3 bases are TGTGCCAGCAGCATAAGGGCGGGAGTCTTTTACAATGAGCAGTTCTTC.

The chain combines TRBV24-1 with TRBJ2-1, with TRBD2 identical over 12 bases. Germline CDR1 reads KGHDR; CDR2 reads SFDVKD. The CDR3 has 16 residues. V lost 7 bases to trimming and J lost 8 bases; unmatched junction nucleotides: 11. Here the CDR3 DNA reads TGTGCCACCAGCCTTCCCGGGACTAGCGGGTACTATGAGCAGTTCTTC. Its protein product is CATSLPGTSGYYEQFF.

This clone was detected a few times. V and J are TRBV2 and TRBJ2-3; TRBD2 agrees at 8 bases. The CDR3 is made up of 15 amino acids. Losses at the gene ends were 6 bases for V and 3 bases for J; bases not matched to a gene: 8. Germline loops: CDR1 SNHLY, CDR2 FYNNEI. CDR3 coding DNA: TGTGCCAGCAGGGTGAGCGGGGGCGCAACAGATACGCAGTATTTT. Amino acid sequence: CASRVSGGATDTQYF.

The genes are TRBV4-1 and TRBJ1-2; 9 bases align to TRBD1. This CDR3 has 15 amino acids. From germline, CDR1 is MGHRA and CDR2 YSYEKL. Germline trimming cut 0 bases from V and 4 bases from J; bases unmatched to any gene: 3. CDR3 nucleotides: TGCGCCAGCAGCCAAGAGGGGGGACAGGGCTATGGCTACACCTTC. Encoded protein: CASSQEGGQGYGYTF.

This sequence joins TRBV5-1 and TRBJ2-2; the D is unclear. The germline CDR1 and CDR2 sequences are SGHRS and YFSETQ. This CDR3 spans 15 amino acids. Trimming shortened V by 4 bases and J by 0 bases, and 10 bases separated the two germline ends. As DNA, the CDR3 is TGCGCCAGCAGCGTCAACAGTGCGAACACCGGGGAGCTGTTTTTT. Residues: CASSVNSANTGELFF. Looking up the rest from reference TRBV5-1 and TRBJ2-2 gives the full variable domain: KAGVTQTPRYLIKTRGQQVTLSCSPISGHRSVSWYQQTPGQGLQFLFEYFSETQRNKGNFPGRFSGRQFSNSRSEMNVSTLELGDSALYLCASSVNSANTGELFFGEGSRLTVL.

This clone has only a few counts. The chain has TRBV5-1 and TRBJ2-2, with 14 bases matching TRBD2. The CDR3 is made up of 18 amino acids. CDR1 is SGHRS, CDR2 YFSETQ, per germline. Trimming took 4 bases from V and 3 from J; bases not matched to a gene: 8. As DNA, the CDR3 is TGCGCCAGCAGCCCAGAGACTAGCGGGGGGGCGGACACCGGGGAGCTGTTTTTT. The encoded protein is CASSPETSGGADTGELFF.

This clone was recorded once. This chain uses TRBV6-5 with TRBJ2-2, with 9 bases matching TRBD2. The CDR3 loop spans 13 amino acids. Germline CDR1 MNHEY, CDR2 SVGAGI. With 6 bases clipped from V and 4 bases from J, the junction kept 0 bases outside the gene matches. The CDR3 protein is CASRTSGTGELFF. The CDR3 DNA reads TGTGCCAGCAGGACTAGCGGCACCGGGGAGCTGTTTTTT.

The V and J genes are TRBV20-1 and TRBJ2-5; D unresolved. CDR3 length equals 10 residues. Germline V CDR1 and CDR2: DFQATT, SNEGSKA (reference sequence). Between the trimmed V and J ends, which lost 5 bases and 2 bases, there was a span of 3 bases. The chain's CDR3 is CSAEQETQYF. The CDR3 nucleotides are TGCAGTGCTGAGCAAGAGACCCAGTACTTC.

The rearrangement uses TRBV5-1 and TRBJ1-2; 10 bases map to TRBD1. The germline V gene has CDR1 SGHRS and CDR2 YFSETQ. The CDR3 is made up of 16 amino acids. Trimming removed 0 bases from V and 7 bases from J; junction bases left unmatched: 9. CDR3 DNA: TGCGCCAGCAGCTTGGCCCCGGACAGGGGGGCGGGTGGCTACACCTTC. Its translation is CASSLAPDRGAGGYTF.

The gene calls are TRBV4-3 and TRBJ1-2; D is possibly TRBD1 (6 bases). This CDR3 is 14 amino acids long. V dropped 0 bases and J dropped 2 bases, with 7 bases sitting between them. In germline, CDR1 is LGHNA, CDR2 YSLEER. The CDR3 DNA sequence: TGCGCCAGCAGCCAAGACGACAGGAACTATGGCTACACCTTC. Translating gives CASSQDDRNYGYTF.

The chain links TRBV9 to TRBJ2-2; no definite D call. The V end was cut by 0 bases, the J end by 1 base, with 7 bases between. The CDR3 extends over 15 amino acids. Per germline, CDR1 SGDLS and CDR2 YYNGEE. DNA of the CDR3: TGTGCCAGCAGCGTAGGCTCCAGGAACACCGGGGAGCTGTTTTTT. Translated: CASSVGSRNTGELFF.

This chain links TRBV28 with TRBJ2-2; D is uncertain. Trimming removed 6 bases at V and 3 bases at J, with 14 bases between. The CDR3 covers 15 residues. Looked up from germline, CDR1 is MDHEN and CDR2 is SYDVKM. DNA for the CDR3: TGTGCCAGCAGAAGCGCTACCCGAGACACCGGGGAGCTGTTTTTT. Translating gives CASRSATRDTGELFF.

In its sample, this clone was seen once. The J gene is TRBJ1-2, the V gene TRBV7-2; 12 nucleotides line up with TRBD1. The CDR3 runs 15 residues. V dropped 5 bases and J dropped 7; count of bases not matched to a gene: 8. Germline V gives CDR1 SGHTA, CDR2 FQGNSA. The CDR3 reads CASSPGTGGLGGYTF. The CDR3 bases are TGTGCCAGCAGCCCCGGGACAGGGGGCCTGGGTGGCTACACCTTC.